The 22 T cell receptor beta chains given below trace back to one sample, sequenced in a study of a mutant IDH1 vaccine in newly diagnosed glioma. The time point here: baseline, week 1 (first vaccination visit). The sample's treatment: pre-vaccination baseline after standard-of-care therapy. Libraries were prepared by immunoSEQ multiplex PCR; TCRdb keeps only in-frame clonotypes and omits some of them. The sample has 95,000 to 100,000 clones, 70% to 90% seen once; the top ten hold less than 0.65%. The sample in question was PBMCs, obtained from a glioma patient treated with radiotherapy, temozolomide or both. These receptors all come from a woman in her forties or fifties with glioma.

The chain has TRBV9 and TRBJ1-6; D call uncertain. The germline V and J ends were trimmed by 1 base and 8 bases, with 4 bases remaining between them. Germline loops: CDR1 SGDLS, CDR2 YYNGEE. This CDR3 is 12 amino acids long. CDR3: CASSVRDSPLHF. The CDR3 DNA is TGTGCCAGCAGCGTACGGGATTCACCCCTCCACTTT.

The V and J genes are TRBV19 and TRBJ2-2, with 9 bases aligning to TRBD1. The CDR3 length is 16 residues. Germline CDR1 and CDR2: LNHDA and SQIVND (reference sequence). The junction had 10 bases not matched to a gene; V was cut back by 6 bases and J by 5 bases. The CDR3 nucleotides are TGTGCCAGTAGGAGGACTAAGGGACAGGGAACCGGGGAGCTGTTTTTT. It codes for CASRRTKGQGTGELFF.

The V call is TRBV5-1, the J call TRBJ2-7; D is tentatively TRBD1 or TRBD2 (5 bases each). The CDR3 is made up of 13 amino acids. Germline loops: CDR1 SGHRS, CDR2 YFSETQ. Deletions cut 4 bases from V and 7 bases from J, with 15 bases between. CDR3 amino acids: CASSPGATGEQYF. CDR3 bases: TGCGCCAGCAGCCCCGGGGCCACTGGGGAGCAGTACTTC.

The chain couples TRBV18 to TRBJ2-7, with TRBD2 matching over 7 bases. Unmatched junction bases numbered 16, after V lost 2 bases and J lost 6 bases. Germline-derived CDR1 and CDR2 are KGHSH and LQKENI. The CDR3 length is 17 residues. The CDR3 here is CASSPWEGRPEQREQYF. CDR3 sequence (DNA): TGTGCCAGCTCACCATGGGAGGGGAGGCCCGAGCAACGCGAGCAGTACTTC.

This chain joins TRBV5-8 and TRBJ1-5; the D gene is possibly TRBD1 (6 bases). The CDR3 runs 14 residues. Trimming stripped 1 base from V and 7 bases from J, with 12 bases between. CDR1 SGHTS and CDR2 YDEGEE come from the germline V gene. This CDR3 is CASSLWGANQPQHF. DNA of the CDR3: TGTGCCAGCAGCTTGTGGGGGGCGAACCAGCCCCAGCATTTT.

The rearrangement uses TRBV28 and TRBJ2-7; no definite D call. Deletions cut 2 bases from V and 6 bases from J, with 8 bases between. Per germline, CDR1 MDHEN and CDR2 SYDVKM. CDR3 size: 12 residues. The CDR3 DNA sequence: TGTGCCAGCAGTTTAGGAGTTGGCGAGCAGTACTTC. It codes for CASSLGVGEQYF. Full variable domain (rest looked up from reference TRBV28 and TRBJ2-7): DVKVTQSSRYLVKRTGEKVFLECVQDMDHENMFWYRQDPGLGLRLIYFSYDVKMKEKGDIPEGYSVSREKKERFSLILESASTNQTSMYLCASSLGVGEQYFGPGTRLTVT.

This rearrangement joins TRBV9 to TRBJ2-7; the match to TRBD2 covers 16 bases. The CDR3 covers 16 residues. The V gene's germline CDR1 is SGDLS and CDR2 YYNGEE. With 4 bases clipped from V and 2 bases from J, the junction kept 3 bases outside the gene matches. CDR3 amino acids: CASSPGLAGGAYEQYF. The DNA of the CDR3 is TGTGCCAGCAGCCCGGGACTAGCGGGAGGGGCCTACGAGCAGTACTTC. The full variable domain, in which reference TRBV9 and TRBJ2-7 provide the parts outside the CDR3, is DSGVTQTPKHLITATGQRVTLRCSPRSGDLSVYWYQQSLDQGLQFLIQYYNGEERAKGNILERFSAQQFPDLHSELNLSSLELGDSALYFCASSPGLAGGAYEQYFGPGTRLTVT.

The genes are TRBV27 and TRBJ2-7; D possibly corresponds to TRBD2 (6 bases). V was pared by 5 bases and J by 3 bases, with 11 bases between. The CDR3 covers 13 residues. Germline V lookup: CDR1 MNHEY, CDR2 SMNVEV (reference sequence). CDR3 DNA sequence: TGTGCCAGCAGTCCGGGACTCCACTACGAGCAGTACTTC. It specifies CASSPGLHYEQYF.

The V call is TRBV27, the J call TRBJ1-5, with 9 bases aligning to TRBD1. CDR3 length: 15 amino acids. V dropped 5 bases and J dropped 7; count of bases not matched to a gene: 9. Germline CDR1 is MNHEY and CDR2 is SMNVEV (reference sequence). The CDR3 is CASSPGQGGRQPQHF. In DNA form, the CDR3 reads TGTGCCAGCAGTCCGGGACAGGGCGGGCGCCAGCCCCAGCATTTT.

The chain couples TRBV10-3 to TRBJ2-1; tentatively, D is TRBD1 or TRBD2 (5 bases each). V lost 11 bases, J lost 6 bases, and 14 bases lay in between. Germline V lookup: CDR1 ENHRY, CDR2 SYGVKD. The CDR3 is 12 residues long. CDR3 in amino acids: CAPNTGLNEQFF. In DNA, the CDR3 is TGTGCCCCTAATACGGGGCTCAATGAGCAGTTCTTC.

The DNA of the CDR3 is TGCGCCAGCAGCTTGGTGCCCTCTGGAAACACCATATATTTT. Translated: CASSLVPSGNTIYF. The rearrangement uses TRBV5-1 and TRBJ1-3; no clear D. Germline CDR1 SGHRS, CDR2 YFSETQ. The CDR3 runs to 14 residues. V was cut by 0 bases and J by 0 bases, with 4 bases left in between. The whole variable domain, filled in from reference TRBV5-1 and TRBJ1-3, reads KAGVTQTPRYLIKTRGQQVTLSCSPISGHRSVSWYQQTPGQGLQFLFEYFSETQRNKGNFPGRFSGRQFSNSRSEMNVSTLELGDSALYLCASSLVPSGNTIYFGEGSWLTVV.

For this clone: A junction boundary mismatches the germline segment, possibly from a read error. The CDR3 region has the DNA TGTGCTAGCAGCCTGGGACGGCAAGAGACCCAGTACTTC. Encoded protein: CASSLGRQETQYF. The rearrangement uses TRBV7-7 and TRBJ2-5; D tentatively reads TRBD1 or TRBD2 (5 bases each). Looked up from germline, CDR1 is SSHAT and CDR2 is FNYEAQ (reference sequence). The CDR3 consists of 13 residues. Based on the CDR3 plus reference TRBV7-7 and TRBJ2-5, the full variable domain is GAGVSQSPRYKVTKRGQDVTLRCDPISSHATLYWYQQALGQGPEFLTYFNYEAQPDKSGLPSDRFSAERPEGSISTLTIQRTEQRDSAMYRCASSLGRQETQYFGPGTRLLVL.

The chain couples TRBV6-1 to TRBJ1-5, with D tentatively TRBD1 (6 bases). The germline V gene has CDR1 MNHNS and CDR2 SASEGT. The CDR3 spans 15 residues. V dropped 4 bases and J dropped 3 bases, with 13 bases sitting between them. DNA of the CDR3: TGTGCCAGCAGTGGGTCTCAGGGGTTCAATCAGCCCCAGCATTTT. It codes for CASSGSQGFNQPQHF.

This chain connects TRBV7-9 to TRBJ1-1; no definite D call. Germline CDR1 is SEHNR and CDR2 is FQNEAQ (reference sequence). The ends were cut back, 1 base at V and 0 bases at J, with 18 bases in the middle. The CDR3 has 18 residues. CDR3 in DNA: TGTGCCAGCAGCTTAGGAGTAGGTATAGGCCTTTTGAACACTGAAGCTTTCTTT. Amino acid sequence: CASSLGVGIGLLNTEAFF.

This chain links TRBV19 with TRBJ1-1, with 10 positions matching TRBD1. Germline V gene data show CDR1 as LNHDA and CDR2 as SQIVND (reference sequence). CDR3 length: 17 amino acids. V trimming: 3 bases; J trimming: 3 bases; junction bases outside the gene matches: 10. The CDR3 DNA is TGTGCCAGTAGTATCCCCCCGGAAGGGACAGGGGACACTGAAGCTTTCTTT. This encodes CASSIPPEGTGDTEAFF.

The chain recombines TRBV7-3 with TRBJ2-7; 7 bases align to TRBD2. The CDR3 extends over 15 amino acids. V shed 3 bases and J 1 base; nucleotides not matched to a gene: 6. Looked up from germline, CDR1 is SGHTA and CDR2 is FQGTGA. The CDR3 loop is CASSFSAGLSYEQYF. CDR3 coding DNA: TGTGCCAGCAGCTTTTCAGCGGGACTATCCTACGAGCAGTACTTC.

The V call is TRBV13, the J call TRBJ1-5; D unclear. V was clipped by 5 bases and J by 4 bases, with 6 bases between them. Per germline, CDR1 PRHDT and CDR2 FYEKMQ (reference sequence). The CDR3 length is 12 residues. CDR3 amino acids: CASSQLNQPQHF. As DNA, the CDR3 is TGTGCCAGCAGCCAGCTTAATCAGCCCCAGCATTTT.

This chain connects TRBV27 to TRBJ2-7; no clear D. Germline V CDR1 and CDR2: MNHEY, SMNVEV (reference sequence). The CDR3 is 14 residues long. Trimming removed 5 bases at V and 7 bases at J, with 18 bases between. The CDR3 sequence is CASSPGLVFGEQYF. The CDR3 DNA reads TGTGCCAGCAGTCCCGGTCTGGTGTTTGGGGAGCAGTACTTC.

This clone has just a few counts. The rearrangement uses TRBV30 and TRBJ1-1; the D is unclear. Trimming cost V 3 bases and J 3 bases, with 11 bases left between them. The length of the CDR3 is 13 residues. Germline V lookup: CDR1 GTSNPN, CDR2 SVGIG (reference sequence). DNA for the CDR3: TGTGCCTGGAGGAGGAGGGTGGACACTGAAGCTTTCTTT. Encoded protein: CAWRRRVDTEAFF.

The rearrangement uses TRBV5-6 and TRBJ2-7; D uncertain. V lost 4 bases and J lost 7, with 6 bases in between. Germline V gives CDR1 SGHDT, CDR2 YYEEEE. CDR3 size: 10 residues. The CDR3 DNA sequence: TGTGCCAGCAGCCGCCCGGAGCAGTACTTC. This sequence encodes CASSRPEQYF.

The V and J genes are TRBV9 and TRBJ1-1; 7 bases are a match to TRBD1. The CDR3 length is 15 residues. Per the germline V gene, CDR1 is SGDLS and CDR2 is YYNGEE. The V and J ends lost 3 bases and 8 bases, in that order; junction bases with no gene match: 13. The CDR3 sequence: CASSEGDRDYREAFF. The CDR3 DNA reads TGTGCCAGCAGCGAGGGAGACAGGGACTACCGAGAAGCTTTCTTT.

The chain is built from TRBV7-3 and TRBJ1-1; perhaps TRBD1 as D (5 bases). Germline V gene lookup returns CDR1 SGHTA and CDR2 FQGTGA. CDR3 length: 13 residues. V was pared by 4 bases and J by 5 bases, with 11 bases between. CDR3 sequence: CASSSGRGTEAFF. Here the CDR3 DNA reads TGTGCCAGCAGCTCAGGGAGAGGGACTGAAGCTTTCTTT.